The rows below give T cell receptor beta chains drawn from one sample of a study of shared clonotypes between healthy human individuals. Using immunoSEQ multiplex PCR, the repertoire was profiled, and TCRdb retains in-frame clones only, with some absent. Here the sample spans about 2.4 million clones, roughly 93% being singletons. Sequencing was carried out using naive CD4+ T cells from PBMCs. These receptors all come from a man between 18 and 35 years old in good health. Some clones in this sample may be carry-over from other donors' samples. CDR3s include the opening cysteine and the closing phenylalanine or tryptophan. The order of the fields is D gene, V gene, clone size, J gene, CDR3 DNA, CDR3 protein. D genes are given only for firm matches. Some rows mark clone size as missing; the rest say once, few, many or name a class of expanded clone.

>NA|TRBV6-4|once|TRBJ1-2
TGTGCCAGCAGTCCCAGGAGCCTCGAACGTGGCTACACCTTC
CASSPRSLERGYTF
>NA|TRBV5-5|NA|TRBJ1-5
TGTGCCAGCAGCCCGAAGGACTCCCCCAATCAGCCCCAGCATTTT
CASSPKDSPNQPQHF
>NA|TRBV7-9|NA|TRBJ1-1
TGTGCCAGCAGCCAAGAACACCGTGCCGCTTTCTTT
CASSQEHRAAFF
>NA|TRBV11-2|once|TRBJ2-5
TGTGCCAGCAGCTTTAGTGGTCGACAAGAGACCCAGTACTTC
CASSFSGRQETQYF
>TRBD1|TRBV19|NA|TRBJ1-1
TGTGCCAGTACCCTCGACAGGGGGAACACTGAAGCTTTCTTT
CASTLDRGNTEAFF
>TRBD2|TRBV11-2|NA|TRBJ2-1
TGTGCCAGCAGCCCAAGGACTAGCGGGAGGTCTGCGTTCTTC
CASSPRTSGRSAFF
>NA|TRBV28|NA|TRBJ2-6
TGTGCCAGCACCCCAGGGACACTTGGGGCCAACGTCCTGACTTTC
CASTPGTLGANVLTF
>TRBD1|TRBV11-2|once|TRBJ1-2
TGTGCCAGCAGCTTAGCCCAGGGGGCGATCCGTGGGTATGGCTACACCTTC
CASSLAQGAIRGYGYTF
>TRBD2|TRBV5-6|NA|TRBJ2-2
TGTGCCAGCAGCTTGGTTACTAGCGGGAGGGCGAACACCGGGGAGCTGTTTTTT
CASSLVTSGRANTGELFF
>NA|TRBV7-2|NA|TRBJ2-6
TGTGCCAGCAGCTTAATGAGGGGCACTGGGGCCAACGTCCTGACTTTC
CASSLMRGTGANVLTF
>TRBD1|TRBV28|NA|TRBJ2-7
TGTGCCAGCTTTCGACAGGGCTACGAGCAGTACTTC
CASFRQGYEQYF
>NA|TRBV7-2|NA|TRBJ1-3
TGTGCCAGCAGCTTAGGGACAGCCTCTGGAAACACCATATATTTT
CASSLGTASGNTIYF
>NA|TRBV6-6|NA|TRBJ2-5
TGTGCCAGCAGTACGACAAGTCAAGAGACCCAGTACTTC
CASSTTSQETQYF
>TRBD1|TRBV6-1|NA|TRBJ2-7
TGTGCCACTCACCGGGGACAGGGGGTTCCCTACGAGCAGTACTTC
CATHRGQGVPYEQYF
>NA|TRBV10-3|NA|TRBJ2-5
TGTGCCACCCGGGGGGCTAGCGGAAACCAAGAAACCCAGTACTTC
CATRGASGNQETQYF
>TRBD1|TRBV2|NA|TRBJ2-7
TGTGCCAGCAGTTACCGAGGACAGGCGGGTGAGCAGTACTTC
CASSYRGQAGEQYF